This section outlines one T cell receptor beta chain sequence together with its context. This clone was found a few times. The clone's antigen remains unknown. No much larger clone exists at a distance of one base, and base qualities are not known. The sample belongs to a study of beta chain features in type 1 diabetes (dated by TCRdb to 2016 to 2019). In the study overall: Mean age, gender distribution, total cell number and subset yield did not differ between patients and healthy donors. The study compared TCRB repertoires of sorted circulating CD4+ T cell subsets between recently diagnosed type 1 diabetes patients and matched healthy donors. A total of roughly 100,000,000 sorted cells were examined across all samples, and the number of cells per subset was strongly correlated with RNA yield. Regulatory and stem cell-like memory subsets were obtained from only 8 patients and about 8 healthy donors, while naive and central memory subsets were obtained from all 30 or so donors.

Each donor gave one peripheral blood draw, approximately 110 mL on average, collected into heparinised tubes. A BD FACSAria II and a panel including CD45RO, CCR7, CD25, CD127, CD95 and CD27 were used to sort naive, central memory, regulatory and stem cell-like memory CD4+ T cells. A purity above 95% was achieved for all sorted populations. PBMCs were separated immediately by Lymphoprep density gradient centrifugation and were stained directly, without being cultured. To minimize batch effects, samples were stained and sorted in pairs, one healthy donor with one patient per experiment. The entire isolated RNA was reverse transcribed using the High Capacity cDNA Reverse Transcription Kit, and thus expressed TCRB transcripts were sequenced. Deep immunoSEQ sequencing was applied to naive, central memory and regulatory T cell samples, giving an average of roughly 3.5 million total reads per sample. Sorted cells were lysed in RLT buffer and RNA was extracted with DNase-treated RNeasy Micro or Mini kits, depending on cell number. To prevent cross-contamination, every cell subset was processed on its own, while patient and healthy donor samples were processed together. TCRB sequences were amplified from cDNA with the immunoSEQ multiplex PCR, producing 87-bp fragments spanning the CDR3 region. Sequencing of the amplicons was done on the Illumina HiSeq platform. In the original analysis: Synthetic template baselines were used to correct PCR bias computationally, reads within Hamming distance 2 were collapsed together, and singletons that could not be merged were discarded. Reads were aligned against IMGT to assign V, D and J genes, CDR3 length and insertions or deletions at six rearrangement sites. Within each subset, clonotype counts were normalized to sorted cell number, after which true diversity and Gini coefficients were computed with the tcR R package. The overlap coefficient, calculated on TCRB nucleotide sequences, was used to quantify repertoire sharing. Here the immuneACCESS table is served through TCRdb, limited to in-frame sequences with V and J called. Missing clones are a known gap in these copies; in checked studies unresolved V genes cover under half, and the rest lacks a known reason. V, J and clone size were drawn from that table, and D and trimming were deduced from the DNA. This sample comprises more than 140,000 clones, 9.5% to 10% of them detected only once. The ten top clones hold about 0.6% of the sample.

The CDR3 covers 15 residues, taking in both the cysteine and the phenylalanine. CDR3 DNA is the only sequence kept; it has 45 bases, read in frame from the first base. Based on the germline V gene, the CDR1 and CDR2 sequences are SGDLS and YYNGEE. Cut back by 6 bases and 0 bases, the V and J ends lie 12 bases apart. The study at large found these results: In all four CD4+ subsets, TCRB CDR3 length was moderately but significantly shorter in type 1 diabetes patients. PCR may preferentially amplify shorter templates, but because patient and control samples were amplified and corrected together, any resulting skew would affect both groups equally. Patients with type 1 diabetes made fewer insertions and deleted more nucleotides at VDJ recombination sites, implying thymic rearrangement abnormalities. Naive, central memory and regulatory TCRB repertoires appeared to be more alike among patients than among healthy donors. Because cDNA was sequenced instead of genomic DNA, activated cells with high expression could be over-represented, although the groups did not differ in activation or CD3 levels. Only small numbers of individuals were included in the HLA sub-analyses, which left unresolved whether HLA type had any influence on TCRB rearrangement.

The sequence links TRBV9 to TRBJ2-2, with TRBD1 perhaps the D gene, on 6 matching bases. The receptor's source is a woman aged 40 to 50 in good health. Sequences were obtained from central memory CD4+ T cells from blood. The DNA sequence is as follows: TGTGCCAGCACCAGGACAGATGCGAACACCGGGGAGCTGTTTTTT. This gives the protein CASTRTDANTGELFF.